One sample yielded the 4 T cell receptor beta chains listed below, sequenced in a study of blood T cell repertoires in COVID-19. Measured with immunoSEQ multiplex PCR; TCRdb has only the in-frame clones, and not every one. The data show roughly 410,000 clones, with around 89% seen just once and more than 1% held by the top ten. Sequenced material: peripheral blood. The source of these receptors is a man aged 35-49 years with acute or convalescent COVID-19.

This clone was counted only a few times. The chain links TRBV28 to TRBJ1-2; D not resolved. With 2 bases removed from V and 7 bases from J, the gap between germline ends came to 11 bases. The germline gives CDR1 MDHEN, CDR2 SYDVKM. The CDR3 extends over 13 amino acids. CDR3 residues: CASSLAGFGGYTF. In DNA form, the CDR3 reads TGTGCCAGCAGTTTAGCGGGGTTTGGTGGCTACACCTTC.

The V and J genes are TRBV4-1 and TRBJ1-2; a possible D gene is TRBD1 (6 bases). The CDR3 is made up of 15 amino acids. V lost 5 bases and J 5 bases, leaving 18 bases between the germline ends. In germline, CDR1 is MGHRA, CDR2 YSYEKL. CDR3 region: CASSSQGERVYGYTF. CDR3 sequence (DNA): TGCGCCAGCAGCTCACAGGGCGAGCGAGTTTATGGCTACACCTTC.

The rearrangement joins TRBV19 to TRBJ2-1; unclear D gene. The V gene's germline CDR1 is LNHDA and CDR2 SQIVND (reference sequence). V dropped 7 bases and J dropped 6 bases, with 19 bases sitting between them. CDR3 length: 15 residues. Here the CDR3 reads CASTLGSWVGNEQFF. CDR3 in DNA: TGTGCCAGTACCCTAGGAAGTTGGGTAGGCAATGAGCAGTTCTTC.

There are a few counts of this clone. V usage is TRBV28 and J usage is TRBJ2-1, with 8 positions matching TRBD1. Germline V gene lookup returns CDR1 MDHEN and CDR2 SYDVKM. The CDR3 extends over 15 amino acids. V gave up 5 bases and J gave up 0 bases; unmatched junction bases: 3. The CDR3 spells CASSPGTGSYNEQFF. The CDR3 DNA is TGTGCCAGCAGTCCCGGGACAGGCTCCTACAATGAGCAGTTCTTC.